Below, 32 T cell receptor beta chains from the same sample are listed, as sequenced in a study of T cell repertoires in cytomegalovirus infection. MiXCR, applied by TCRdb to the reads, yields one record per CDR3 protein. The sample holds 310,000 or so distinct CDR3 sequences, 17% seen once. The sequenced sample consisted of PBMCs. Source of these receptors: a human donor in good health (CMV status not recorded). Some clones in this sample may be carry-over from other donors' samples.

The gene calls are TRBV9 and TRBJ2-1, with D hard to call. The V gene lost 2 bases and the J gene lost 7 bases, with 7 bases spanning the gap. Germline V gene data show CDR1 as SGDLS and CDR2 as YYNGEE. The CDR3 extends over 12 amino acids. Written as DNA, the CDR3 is TGTGCCAGCAGCGTCCGAGTTAATGAGCAGTTCTTC. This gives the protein CASSVRVNEQFF.

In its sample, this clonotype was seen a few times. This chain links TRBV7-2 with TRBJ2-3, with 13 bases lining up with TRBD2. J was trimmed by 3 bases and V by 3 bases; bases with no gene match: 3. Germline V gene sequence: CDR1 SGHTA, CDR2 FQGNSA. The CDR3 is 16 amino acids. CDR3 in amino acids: CASSFTSGGATDTQYF. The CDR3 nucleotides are TGTGCCAGCAGCTTTACTAGCGGGGGGGCAACAGATACGCAGTATTTT.

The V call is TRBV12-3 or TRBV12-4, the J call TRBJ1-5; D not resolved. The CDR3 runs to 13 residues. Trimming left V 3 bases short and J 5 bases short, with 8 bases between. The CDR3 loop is CASSFERYQPQHF. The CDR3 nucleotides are TGTGCCAGCAGTTTCGAGAGGTATCAGCCCCAGCATTTT.

The CDR3 DNA reads TGTGCCACCAGCAGAGACAGGGCTTGGGAAAAACTGTTTTTT. Residues: CATSRDRAWEKLFF. The chain carries TRBV15 and TRBJ1-4, with a tentative D call TRBD1 (5 bases). The CDR3 runs 14 residues. Trimming cost V 0 bases and J 8 bases, with 10 bases left between them. The germline gives CDR1 LNHNV, CDR2 YYDKDF (reference sequence). The whole variable domain, filled in from reference TRBV15 and TRBJ1-4, reads DAMVIQNPRYQVTQFGKPVTLSCSQTLNHNVMYWYQQKSSQAPKLLFHYYDKDFNNEADTPDNFQSRRPNTSFCFLDIRSPGLGDTAMYLCATSRDRAWEKLFFGSGTQLSVL.

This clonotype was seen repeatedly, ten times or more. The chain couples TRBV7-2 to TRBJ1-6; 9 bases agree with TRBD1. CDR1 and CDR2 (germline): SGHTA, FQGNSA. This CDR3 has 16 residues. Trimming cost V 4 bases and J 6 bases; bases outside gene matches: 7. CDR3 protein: CASSWAGQGINSPLHF. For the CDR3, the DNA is TGTGCCAGCAGCTGGGCCGGACAGGGGATTAATTCACCCCTCCACTTT.

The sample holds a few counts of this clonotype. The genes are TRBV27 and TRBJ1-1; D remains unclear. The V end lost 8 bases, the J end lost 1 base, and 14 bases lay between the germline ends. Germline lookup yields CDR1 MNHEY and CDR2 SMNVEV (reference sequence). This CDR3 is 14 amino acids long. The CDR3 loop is CASGAWVGNTEAFF. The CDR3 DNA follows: TGTGCCAGCGGAGCGTGGGTGGGGAACACTGAAGCTTTCTTT.

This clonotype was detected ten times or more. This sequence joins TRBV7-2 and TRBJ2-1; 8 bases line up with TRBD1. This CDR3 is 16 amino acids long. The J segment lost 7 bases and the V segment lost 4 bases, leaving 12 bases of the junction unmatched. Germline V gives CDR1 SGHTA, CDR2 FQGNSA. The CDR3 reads CASSWRGGQGLNEQFF. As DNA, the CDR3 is TGTGCCAGCAGCTGGCGGGGCGGACAGGGCCTAAATGAGCAGTTCTTC.

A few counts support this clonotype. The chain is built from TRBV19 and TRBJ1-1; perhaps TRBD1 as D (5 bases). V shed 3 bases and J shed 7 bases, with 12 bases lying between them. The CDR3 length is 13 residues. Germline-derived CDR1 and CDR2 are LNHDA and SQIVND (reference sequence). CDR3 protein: CASSIRGDVEAFF. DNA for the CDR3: TGTGCCAGTAGTATCCGGGGGGACGTTGAAGCTTTCTTT.

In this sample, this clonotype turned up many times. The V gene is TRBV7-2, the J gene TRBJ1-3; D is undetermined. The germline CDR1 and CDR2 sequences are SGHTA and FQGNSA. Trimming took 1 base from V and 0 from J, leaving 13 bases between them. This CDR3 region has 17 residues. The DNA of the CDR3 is TGTGCCAGCAGCTTAGATCCGGGAACGAGCTCTGGAAACACCATATATTTT. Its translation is CASSLDPGTSSGNTIYF.

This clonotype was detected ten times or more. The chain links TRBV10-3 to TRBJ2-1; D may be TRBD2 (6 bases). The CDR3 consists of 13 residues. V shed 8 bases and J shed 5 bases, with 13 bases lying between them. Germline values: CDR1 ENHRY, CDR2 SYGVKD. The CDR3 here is CAIAAGTHNEQFF. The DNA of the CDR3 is TGTGCCATCGCGGCGGGGACTCACAATGAGCAGTTCTTC.

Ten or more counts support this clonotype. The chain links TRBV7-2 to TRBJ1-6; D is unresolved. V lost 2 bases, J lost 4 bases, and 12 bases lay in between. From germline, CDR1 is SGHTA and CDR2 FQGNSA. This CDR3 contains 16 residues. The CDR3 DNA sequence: TGTGCCAGCAGCTTACAGACTACGATTTATAATTCACCCCTCCACTTT. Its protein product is CASSLQTTIYNSPLHF.

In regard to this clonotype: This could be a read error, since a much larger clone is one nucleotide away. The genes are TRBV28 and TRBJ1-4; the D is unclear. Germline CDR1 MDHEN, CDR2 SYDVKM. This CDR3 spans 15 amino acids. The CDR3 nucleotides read TGTGCCAGCAGTTCCCGCCGGGCACGGGGTGAAAAACTGGTTTTT. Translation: CASSSRRARGEKLVF.

DNA of the CDR3: TGTGCCAGTAGTGATTCCGGGACAGGGCCCTACGAGCAGTACTTC. Translation gives CASSDSGTGPYEQYF. The chain carries TRBV19 and TRBJ2-7; 9 nucleotides match TRBD1. The CDR3 spans 15 residues. The V gene's germline CDR1 is LNHDA and CDR2 SQIVND (reference sequence). With V trimmed by 5 bases and J by 2 bases, 7 bases remained unmatched. The whole variable domain, filled in from reference TRBV19 and TRBJ2-7, reads DGGITQSPKYLFRKEGQNVTLSCEQNLNHDAMYWYRQDPGQGLRLIYYSQIVNDFQKGDIAEGYSVSREKKESFPLTVTSAQKNPTAFYLCASSDSGTGPYEQYFGPGTRLTVT.

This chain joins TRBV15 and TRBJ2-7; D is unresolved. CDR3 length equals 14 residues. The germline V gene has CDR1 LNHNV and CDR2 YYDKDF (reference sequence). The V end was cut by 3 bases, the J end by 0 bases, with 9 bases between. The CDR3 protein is CATSRSISSYEQYF. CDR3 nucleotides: TGTGCCACCAGCAGGAGCATAAGCTCCTACGAGCAGTACTTC.

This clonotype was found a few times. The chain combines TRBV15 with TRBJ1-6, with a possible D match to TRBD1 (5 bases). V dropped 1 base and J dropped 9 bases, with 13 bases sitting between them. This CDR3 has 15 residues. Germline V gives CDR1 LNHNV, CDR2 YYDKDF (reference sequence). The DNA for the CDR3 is TGTGCCACCAGCAGAGGCGGGGGTCGAGGTTCACCCCTCCACTTT. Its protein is CATSRGGGRGSPLHF.

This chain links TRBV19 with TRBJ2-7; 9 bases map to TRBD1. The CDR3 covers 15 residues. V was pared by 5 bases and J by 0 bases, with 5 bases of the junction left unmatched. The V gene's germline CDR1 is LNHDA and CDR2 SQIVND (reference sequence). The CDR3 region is CASSGDRASSYEQYF. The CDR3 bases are TGTGCCAGTAGTGGGGACAGGGCGAGCTCCTACGAGCAGTACTTC. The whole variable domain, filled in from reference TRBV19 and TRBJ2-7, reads DGGITQSPKYLFRKEGQNVTLSCEQNLNHDAMYWYRQDPGQGLRLIYYSQIVNDFQKGDIAEGYSVSREKKESFPLTVTSAQKNPTAFYLCASSGDRASSYEQYFGPGTRLTVT.

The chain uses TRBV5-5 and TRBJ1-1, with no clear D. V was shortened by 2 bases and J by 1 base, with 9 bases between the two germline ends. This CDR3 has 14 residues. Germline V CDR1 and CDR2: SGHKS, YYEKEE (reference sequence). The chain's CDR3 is CASSFQRTNTEAFF. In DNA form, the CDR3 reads TGTGCCAGCAGCTTTCAACGGACGAACACTGAAGCTTTCTTT.

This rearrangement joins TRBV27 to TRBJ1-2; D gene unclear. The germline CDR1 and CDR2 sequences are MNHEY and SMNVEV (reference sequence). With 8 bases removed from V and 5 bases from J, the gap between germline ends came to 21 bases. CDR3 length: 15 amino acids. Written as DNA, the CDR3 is TGTGCCAGCGGGCCGCTTCCTGTGGGTATTTATGGCTACACCTTC. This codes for CASGPLPVGIYGYTF.

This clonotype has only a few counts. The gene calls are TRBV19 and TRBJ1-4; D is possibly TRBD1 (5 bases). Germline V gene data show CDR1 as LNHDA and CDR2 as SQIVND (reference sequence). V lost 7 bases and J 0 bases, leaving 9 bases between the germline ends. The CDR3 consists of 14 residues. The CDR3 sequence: CASNQGATNEKLFF. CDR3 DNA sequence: TGTGCCAGTAATCAGGGAGCAACTAATGAAAAACTGTTTTTT.

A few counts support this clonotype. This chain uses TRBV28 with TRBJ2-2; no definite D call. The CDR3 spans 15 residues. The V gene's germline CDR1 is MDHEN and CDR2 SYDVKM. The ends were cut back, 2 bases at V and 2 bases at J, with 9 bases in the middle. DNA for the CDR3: TGTGCCAGCAGTTTAGGCCAGTTCAACACCGGGGAGCTGTTTTTT. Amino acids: CASSLGQFNTGELFF.

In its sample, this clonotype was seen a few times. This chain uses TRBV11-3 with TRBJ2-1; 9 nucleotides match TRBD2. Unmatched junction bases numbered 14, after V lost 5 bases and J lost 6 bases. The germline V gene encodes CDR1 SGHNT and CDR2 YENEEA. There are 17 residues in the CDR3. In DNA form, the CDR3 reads TGTGCCAGCAGCCCTGACGGGGCGGGGGGGCCGCGCAATGAGCAGTTCTTC. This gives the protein CASSPDGAGGPRNEQFF.

CDR3 DNA: TGTGCCAGTAGTCCGGTCAGGGGCTCTGGGGCCAACGTCCTGACTTTC. The encoded protein is CASSPVRGSGANVLTF. V and J are TRBV19 and TRBJ2-6; D possibly corresponds to TRBD1 (6 bases). The ends were cut back, 5 bases at V and 0 bases at J, with 11 bases in the middle. The germline CDR1 and CDR2 sequences are LNHDA and SQIVND (reference sequence). The CDR3 contains 16 residues.

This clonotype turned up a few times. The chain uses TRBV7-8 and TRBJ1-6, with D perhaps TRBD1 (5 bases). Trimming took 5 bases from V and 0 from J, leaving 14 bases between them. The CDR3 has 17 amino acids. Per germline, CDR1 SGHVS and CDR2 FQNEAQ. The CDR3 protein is CASSPTVSSSYNSPLHF. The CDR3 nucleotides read TGTGCCAGCAGCCCGACAGTCTCAAGCTCCTATAATTCACCCCTCCACTTT. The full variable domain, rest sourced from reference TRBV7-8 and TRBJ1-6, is GAGVSQSPRYKVAKRGQDVALRCDPISGHVSLFWYQQALGQGPEFLTYFQNEAQLDKSGLPSDRFFAERPEGSVSTLKIQRTQQEDSAVYLCASSPTVSSSYNSPLHFGNGTRLTVT.

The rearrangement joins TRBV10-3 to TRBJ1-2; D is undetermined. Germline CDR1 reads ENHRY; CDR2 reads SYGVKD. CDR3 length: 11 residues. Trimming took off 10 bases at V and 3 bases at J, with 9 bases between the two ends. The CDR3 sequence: CATHQDYGYTF. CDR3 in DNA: TGTGCCACCCACCAGGACTATGGCTACACCTTC.

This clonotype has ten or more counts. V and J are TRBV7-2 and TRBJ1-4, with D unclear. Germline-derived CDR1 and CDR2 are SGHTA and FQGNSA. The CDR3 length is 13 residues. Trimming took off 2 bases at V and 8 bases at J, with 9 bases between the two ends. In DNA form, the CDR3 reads TGTGCCAGCAGCTTAAGGGCCCTCGAAAAACTGTTTTTT. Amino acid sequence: CASSLRALEKLFF.

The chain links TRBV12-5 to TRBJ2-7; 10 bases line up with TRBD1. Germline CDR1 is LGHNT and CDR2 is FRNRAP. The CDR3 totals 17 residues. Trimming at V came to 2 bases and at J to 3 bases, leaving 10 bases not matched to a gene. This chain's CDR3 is CASGLLSPGQGNYEQYF. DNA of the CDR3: TGTGCTAGTGGTTTGCTCTCTCCGGGACAGGGGAACTACGAGCAGTACTTC.

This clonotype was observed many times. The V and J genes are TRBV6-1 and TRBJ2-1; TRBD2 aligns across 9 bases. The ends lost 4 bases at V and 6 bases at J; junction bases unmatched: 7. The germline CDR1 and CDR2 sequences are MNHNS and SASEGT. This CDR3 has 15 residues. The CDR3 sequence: CASSGWAGGANEQFF. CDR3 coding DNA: TGTGCCAGCAGTGGTTGGGCGGGGGGGGCCAATGAGCAGTTCTTC.

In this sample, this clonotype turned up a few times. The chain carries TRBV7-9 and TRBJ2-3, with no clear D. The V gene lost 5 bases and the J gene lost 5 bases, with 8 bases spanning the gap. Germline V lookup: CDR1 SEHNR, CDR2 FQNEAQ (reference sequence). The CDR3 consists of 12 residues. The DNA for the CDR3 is TGTGCCAGCAGCCAGCTAGGAGATACGCAGTATTTT. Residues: CASSQLGDTQYF.

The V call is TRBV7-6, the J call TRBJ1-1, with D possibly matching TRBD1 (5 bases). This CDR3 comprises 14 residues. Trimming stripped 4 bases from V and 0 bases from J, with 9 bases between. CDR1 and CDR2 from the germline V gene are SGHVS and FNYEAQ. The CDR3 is CASSSGLMNTEAFF. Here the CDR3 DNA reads TGTGCCAGCAGCTCGGGACTCATGAACACTGAAGCTTTCTTT.

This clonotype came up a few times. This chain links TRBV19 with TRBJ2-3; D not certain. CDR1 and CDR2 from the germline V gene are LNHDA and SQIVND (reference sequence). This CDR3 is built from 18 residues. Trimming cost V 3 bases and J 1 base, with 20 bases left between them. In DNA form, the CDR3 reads TGTGCCAGTAGTATTTCTCTCGTTCCGGGCGTTGGCACAGATACGCAGTATTTT. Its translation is CASSISLVPGVGTDTQYF. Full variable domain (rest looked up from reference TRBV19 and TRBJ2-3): DGGITQSPKYLFRKEGQNVTLSCEQNLNHDAMYWYRQDPGQGLRLIYYSQIVNDFQKGDIAEGYSVSREKKESFPLTVTSAQKNPTAFYLCASSISLVPGVGTDTQYFGPGTRLTVL.

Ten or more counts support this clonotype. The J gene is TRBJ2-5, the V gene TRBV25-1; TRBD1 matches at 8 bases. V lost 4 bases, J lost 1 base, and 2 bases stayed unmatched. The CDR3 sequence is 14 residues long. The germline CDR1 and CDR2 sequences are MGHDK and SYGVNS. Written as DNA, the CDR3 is TGTGCCAGCAGTGGACAGGGGCTCCAAGAGACCCAGTACTTC. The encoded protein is CASSGQGLQETQYF.

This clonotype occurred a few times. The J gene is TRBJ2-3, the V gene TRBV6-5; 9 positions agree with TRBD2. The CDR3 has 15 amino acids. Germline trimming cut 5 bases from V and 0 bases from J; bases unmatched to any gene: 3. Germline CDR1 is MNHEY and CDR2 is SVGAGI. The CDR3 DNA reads TGTGCCAGCAGTCAACTAGCGGGCAGCACAGATACGCAGTATTTT. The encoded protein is CASSQLAGSTDTQYF.